This paragraph covers one T cell receptor beta chain sequence. Assay: immunoSEQ multiplex PCR; the TCRdb copy retains only in-frame clones and omits some. This sample has about 50,000 clones, with roughly 90% found just once. This sample stems from a study of control samples from healthy donors and cancer patients. Germline CDR1 is MDHEN and CDR2 is SYDVKM. The CDR3 has 14 amino acids. The ends were cut back, 3 bases at V and 2 bases at J, with 10 bases in the middle. The chain joins TRBV28 to TRBJ1-2; D possibly corresponds to TRBD1 (5 bases). This clonotype originated in a man aged 50-59 years with head and neck cancer. Specimen: PBMCs. Written as DNA, the CDR3 is TGTGCCAGCAGTTTCGGGGGGATGAACTATGGCTACACCTTC. Translation: CASSFGGMNYGYTF.